Below are 28 T cell receptor beta chains sequenced from a single sample in a study of cytomegalovirus exposure and HLA in healthy donors. PCR amplification relied on 60 Vbeta primers (plus 13 Jbeta primers). Produced via immunoSEQ multiplex PCR; TCRdb's table is partial and in-frame only. The sample contains roughly 150,000 clones, approximately 84% of which appear only once. The sequenced sample consisted of PBMCs. The source is a young man in good health and CMV-seropositive.

This chain links TRBV5-4 with TRBJ2-1; D is undetermined. V shed 0 bases and J shed 6 bases, with 16 bases lying between them. Germline V lookup: CDR1 SGHNT, CDR2 YYREEE (reference sequence). This CDR3 has 16 residues. Here the CDR3 reads CASSLEPLVPRNEQFF. The CDR3 DNA is TGTGCCAGCAGCTTGGAACCGCTAGTCCCCCGCAATGAGCAGTTCTTC.

The table lists this clone with a count of one. This same CDR3 is encoded by further DNA sequences in the sample. CDR3 sequence reads: CASSSSSTDTQYF. The DNA of the CDR3 is TGTGCCAGCAGCTCCTCTAGCACAGATACGCAGTATTTT. The chain couples TRBV7-3 to TRBJ2-3, with D hard to call. Germline V gene lookup returns CDR1 SGHTA and CDR2 FQGTGA. Trimming stripped 4 bases from V and 0 bases from J, with 5 bases between. The CDR3 covers 13 residues.

The count of this clone is one. The rearrangement links TRBV10-3 to TRBJ2-1, with TRBD2 as a possible D gene (6 bases). Trimming removed 8 bases from V and 8 bases from J, with 22 bases in between. The CDR3 length is 15 residues. Germline V gene sequence: CDR1 ENHRY, CDR2 SYGVKD. In nucleotides, the CDR3 is TGTGCCATCTCACGGGAGAGCCAATGGGGCGATGAGCAGTTCTTC. This translates into CAISRESQWGDEQFF.

This rearrangement joins TRBV7-2 to TRBJ1-2; TRBD1 is a possible D gene (6 bases). This CDR3 comprises 15 residues. V gave up 1 base and J gave up 6 bases, with 15 bases separating them. Per germline, CDR1 SGHTA and CDR2 FQGNSA. CDR3 protein: CASSLVPHRVDGYTF. The DNA for the CDR3 is TGTGCCAGCAGCTTAGTTCCCCACAGGGTAGATGGCTACACCTTC.

With regard to this clone: One junction end does not reproduce the germline sequence, and a read error may be involved. The V and J genes are TRBV7-9 and TRBJ2-1, with D possibly being TRBD1 (6 bases). There are 12 residues in the CDR3. The germline gives CDR1 SEHNR, CDR2 FQNEAQ (reference sequence). The CDR3 spells CSSSVRGNEQFF. The CDR3 DNA reads as TGTTCCAGCAGCGTCAGGGGAAATGAGCAGTTCTTC.

Remarks on this clone: At one of its ends the junction is not consistent with the germline gene, which may arise from a read error. The gene calls are TRBV7-7 and TRBJ2-2, with a weak D call TRBD2 (5 bases). There are 14 residues in the CDR3. The germline V gene encodes CDR1 SSHAT and CDR2 FNYEAQ (reference sequence). CDR3 nucleotide sequence: TGTGCTAGCAGCTTCGGAGGAACACCCGGGGAGCTGTTTTTT. Amino acid sequence: CASSFGGTPGELFF. The full variable domain, completed using reference TRBV7-7 and TRBJ2-2, is GAGVSQSPRYKVTKRGQDVTLRCDPISSHATLYWYQQALGQGPEFLTYFNYEAQPDKSGLPSDRFSAERPEGSISTLTIQRTEQRDSAMYRCASSFGGTPGELFFGEGSRLTVL.

The chain recombines TRBV29-1 with TRBJ2-5, with a tentative D call TRBD2 (6 bases). Per germline, CDR1 SQVTM and CDR2 ANQGSEA. The V and J ends lost 4 bases and 9 bases respectively, with 21 bases between them. The CDR3 length is 14 residues. In DNA, the CDR3 is TGCAGCGTTGCGACGACTAGTTTTGGCGGGGCCCAGTACTTC. Translation: CSVATTSFGGAQYF.

The chain uses TRBV11-2 and TRBJ2-5; D may be TRBD2 (6 bases). This CDR3 is 14 amino acids long. The germline V gene has CDR1 SGHAT and CDR2 FQNNGV. Trimming removed 3 bases from V and 5 bases from J, with 13 bases in between. The DNA for the CDR3 is TGTGCCAGCAGCTTGGGACTGGGGAGGGAGACCCAGTACTTC. Translated, it gives CASSLGLGRETQYF. Looking up the rest from reference TRBV11-2 and TRBJ2-5 gives the full variable domain: EAGVAQSPRYKIIEKRQSVAFWCNPISGHATLYWYQQILGQGPKLLIQFQNNGVVDDSQLPKDRFSAERLKGVDSTLKIQPAKLEDSAVYLCASSLGLGRETQYFGPGTRLLVL.

The rearrangement joins TRBV27 to TRBJ2-5; D is undetermined. V dropped 0 bases and J dropped 0 bases, with 11 bases sitting between them. Per germline, CDR1 MNHEY and CDR2 SMNVEV (reference sequence). This CDR3 has 16 residues. CDR3 residues: CASSLSEQSNQETQYF. In nucleotides, the CDR3 is TGTGCCAGCAGTTTATCGGAGCAAAGCAACCAAGAGACCCAGTACTTC.

The chain combines TRBV7-3 with TRBJ1-1; tentatively, D is TRBD1 (5 bases). The length of the CDR3 is 13 residues. V lost 1 base and J 11 bases, leaving 14 bases between the germline ends. Germline V gene lookup returns CDR1 SGHTA and CDR2 FQGTGA. CDR3 nucleotide sequence: TGTGCCAGCAGCTTAAGGCGGGACGGAGAGGCTTTCTTT. Protein: CASSLRRDGEAFF.

The rearrangement joins TRBV7-9 to TRBJ2-3; 8 nucleotides line up with TRBD1. V lost 6 bases and J lost 3; bases outside the gene matches: 5. Looked up from germline, CDR1 is SEHNR and CDR2 is FQNEAQ (reference sequence). This CDR3 spans 14 amino acids. This CDR3 is CASSPGGLTDTQYF. As DNA, the CDR3 is TGTGCCAGCAGTCCAGGGGGCCTGACAGATACGCAGTATTTT.

The rearrangement uses TRBV5-6 and TRBJ1-2; tentative D call: TRBD1 (5 bases). This CDR3 contains 16 residues. V lost 0 bases to trimming and J lost 0 bases, with 12 bases between them. CDR1 and CDR2 from the germline V gene are SGHDT and YYEEEE. The CDR3 DNA is TGTGCCAGCAGCTTGGAGGGGCGGCCATCTAACTATGGCTACACCTTC. Amino acid sequence: CASSLEGRPSNYGYTF.

The CDR3 sequence is CASSQDNGNTEAFF. As DNA, the CDR3 is TGCGCCAGCAGCCAAGATAACGGGAACACTGAAGCTTTCTTT. The chain combines TRBV4-3 with TRBJ1-1, with no clear D. Germline CDR1 reads LGHNA; CDR2 reads YSLEER. V was pared by 0 bases and J by 1 base, with 6 bases between. The CDR3 covers 14 residues.

The chain uses TRBV21-1 and TRBJ2-5; TRBD2 is the table's D call and was not checked against the DNA. TRBV21-1 is a documented pseudogene. This CDR3 is built from 16 residues. This chain's CDR3 is CASSQGGLAGQETQYF. In DNA form, the CDR3 reads TGTGCCAGCAGCCAGGGGGGCCTAGCGGGTCAAGAGACCCAGTACTTC.

V is TRBV10-3 and J is TRBJ1-3; D unresolved. Germline loops: CDR1 ENHRY, CDR2 SYGVKD. Trimming removed 10 bases from V and 8 bases from J, with 12 bases in between. CDR3 length: 11 residues. The CDR3 DNA follows: TGTGCCACCTCGACGGGAGACACCATATATTTT. Protein product: CATSTGDTIYF.

The table lists this clone with a few counts. The chain couples TRBV19 to TRBJ2-2, with TRBD1 matching over 9 bases. The V gene end was trimmed by 9 bases and the J gene end by 7 bases; junction bases not matched to a gene: 3. Germline CDR1 LNHDA, CDR2 SQIVND (reference sequence). CDR3 length equals 12 residues. The CDR3 spells CASGQGNGELFF. Written as DNA, the CDR3 is TGTGCCAGCGGACAGGGGAACGGGGAGCTGTTTTTT. Using reference TRBV19 and TRBJ2-2 for the parts outside the CDR3, the full variable domain is DGGITQSPKYLFRKEGQNVTLSCEQNLNHDAMYWYRQDPGQGLRLIYYSQIVNDFQKGDIAEGYSVSREKKESFPLTVTSAQKNPTAFYLCASGQGNGELFFGEGSRLTVL.

V gene TRBV9 combines with J gene TRBJ2-7; 8 bases are shared with TRBD1. The germline gives CDR1 SGDLS, CDR2 YYNGEE. This CDR3 has 13 amino acids. Trimming cost V 3 bases and J 3 bases; bases outside gene matches: 2. CDR3 loop: CASSAGTGYEQYF. The DNA of the CDR3 is TGTGCCAGCAGCGCGGGGACAGGCTACGAGCAGTACTTC.

The J gene is TRBJ1-4, the V gene TRBV18; D is unclear. Trimming took 4 bases from V and 6 from J, leaving 18 bases between them. Germline lookup yields CDR1 KGHSH and CDR2 LQKENI. The length of the CDR3 is 16 residues. The CDR3 spells CASSQPVGSSYEKLFF. CDR3 in DNA: TGTGCCAGCTCACAACCCGTGGGCAGTAGTTATGAAAAACTGTTTTTT. The full variable domain, completed using reference TRBV18 and TRBJ1-4, is NAGVMQNPRHLVRRRGQEARLRCSPMKGHSHVYWYRQLPEEGLKFMVYLQKENIIDESGMPKERFSAEFPKEGPSILRIQQVVRGDSAAYFCASSQPVGSSYEKLFFGSGTQLSVL.

Only a few counts were recorded for this clone. The chain joins TRBV18 to TRBJ1-4; TRBD1 aligns across 10 bases. The germline gives CDR1 KGHSH, CDR2 LQKENI. J gave up 5 bases and V 3 bases, and 3 bases lay outside the gene matches. The CDR3 has 15 amino acids. CDR3 in DNA: TGTGCCAGCTCACCGCCGGGACAGGGGAATGAAAAACTGTTTTTT. It codes for CASSPPGQGNEKLFF.

This clone was detected only once. The J gene is TRBJ2-1, the V gene TRBV19; no definite D call. The CDR3 covers 15 residues. CDR1 and CDR2 (germline): LNHDA, SQIVND (reference sequence). V was shortened by 5 bases and J by 0 bases, with 11 bases between the two germline ends. The CDR3 nucleotides are TGTGCCAGTAGTCCTCGGGTTAGCTCCTACAATGAGCAGTTCTTC. Translated: CASSPRVSSYNEQFF. Based on the CDR3 plus reference TRBV19 and TRBJ2-1, the full variable domain is DGGITQSPKYLFRKEGQNVTLSCEQNLNHDAMYWYRQDPGQGLRLIYYSQIVNDFQKGDIAEGYSVSREKKESFPLTVTSAQKNPTAFYLCASSPRVSSYNEQFFGPGTRLTVL.

The chain links TRBV11-3 to TRBJ1-1; possibly TRBD1 for D (6 bases). CDR1 is SGHNT, CDR2 YENEEA, per germline. V was trimmed by 5 bases and J by 0 bases, leaving 19 bases between them. The CDR3 is 17 residues long. In DNA form, the CDR3 reads TGTGCCAGCAGCCCGGTTGCGACAGGTTTGATGAACACTGAAGCTTTCTTT. This translates into CASSPVATGLMNTEAFF.

V and J are TRBV19 and TRBJ2-1, with 7 positions matching TRBD2. CDR3 length: 17 amino acids. Germline V gene sequence: CDR1 LNHDA, CDR2 SQIVND (reference sequence). Trimming at V came to 4 bases and at J to 0 bases, leaving 9 bases not matched to a gene. The DNA for the CDR3 is TGTGCCAGTAGTAGACCACAAGGGACTACCTCCTACAATGAGCAGTTCTTC. This gives the protein CASSRPQGTTSYNEQFF.

This rearrangement joins TRBV19 to TRBJ2-1, with 9 nucleotides matching TRBD1. Germline CDR1 LNHDA, CDR2 SQIVND (reference sequence). Trimming cost V 5 bases and J 6 bases; bases outside gene matches: 2. The CDR3 totals 13 residues. CDR3 sequence reads: CASSVQGANEQFF. CDR3 coding DNA: TGTGCCAGTAGTGTACAGGGGGCCAATGAGCAGTTCTTC.

This clone came up once. This chain uses TRBV7-6 with TRBJ2-1, with a weak D call TRBD1 (6 bases). CDR3 length equals 15 residues. V was clipped by 2 bases and J by 0 bases, with 8 bases between them. Per germline, CDR1 SGHVS and CDR2 FNYEAQ. The CDR3 spells CASSLRGGSYNEQFF. The CDR3 DNA reads TGTGCCAGCAGCTTAAGAGGGGGCTCCTACAATGAGCAGTTCTTC.

This clone was picked up a small number of times. V usage is TRBV18 and J usage is TRBJ1-1, with TRBD1 matching 7 bases. Looked up from germline, CDR1 is KGHSH and CDR2 is LQKENI. Trimming cost V 0 bases and J 0 bases; bases outside gene matches: 4. The CDR3 is 16 amino acids. The CDR3 is CASSPPVTGVNTEAFF. CDR3 bases: TGTGCCAGCTCACCACCGGTAACAGGGGTGAACACTGAAGCTTTCTTT.

The rearrangement links TRBV5-5 to TRBJ2-1; 8 nucleotides agree with TRBD2. CDR1 SGHKS and CDR2 YYEKEE come from the germline V gene (reference sequence). V trimming: 0 bases; J trimming: 4 bases; junction bases outside the gene matches: 12. There are 18 residues in the CDR3. CDR3 sequence reads: CASSLANPLAAPYNEQFF. The CDR3 DNA reads as TGTGCCAGCAGCTTGGCCAATCCACTAGCGGCCCCTTACAATGAGCAGTTCTTC. The entire variable domain, with the rest obtained from reference TRBV5-5 and TRBJ2-1, is as follows: DAGVTQSPTHLIKTRGQQVTLRCSPISGHKSVSWYQQVLGQGPQFIFQYYEKEERGRGNFPDRFSARQFPNYSSELNVNALLLGDSALYLCASSLANPLAAPYNEQFFGPGTRLTVL.

The J gene is TRBJ2-1, the V gene TRBV11-2; 11 nucleotides align to TRBD2. Germline values: CDR1 SGHAT, CDR2 FQNNGV. The length of the CDR3 is 14 residues. Unmatched junction bases numbered 6, after V lost 6 bases and J lost 8 bases. CDR3 protein: CASRFSGRVHEQFF. DNA for the CDR3: TGTGCCAGCAGGTTTAGCGGGAGGGTCCATGAGCAGTTCTTC.

This sequence joins TRBV10-3 and TRBJ2-3; D perhaps matches TRBD1 (7 bases). This CDR3 region has 18 residues. V was cut by 10 bases and J by 0 bases, with 26 bases left in between. CDR1 ENHRY and CDR2 SYGVKD come from the germline V gene. DNA of the CDR3: TGTGCCACCCGACAGGGTTGGTACAGTGGGACTAGCACAGATACGCAGTATTTT. Encoded protein: CATRQGWYSGTSTDTQYF.